This entry describes one T cell receptor (beta chain). What it recognizes is unknown. This sample was included in a study of CD8+ T cells in alopecia areata. Regarding the study as a whole: Among the 100 top clones, expanded CD8+ clones, like scalp clonality, were significantly decreased by tofacitinib. Persistence in scalp and blood during tofacitinib was observed for many expanded lesional clones.

Documented treatment: oral pan-JAK inhibitor, 5-10 mg twice daily. Peripheral blood and lesional scalp punch biopsies came from alopecia areata patients. Extraction and reverse transcription of RNA yielded cDNA as the sequencing template. Libraries were prepared by immunoSEQ multiplex PCR; TCRdb keeps only in-frame clonotypes and omits some of them. In the table there are 110,000 or so clones, around 54% of which are singletons. Sequencing was performed on CD4+ T cells sorted from blood, taken at week 24, from a patient treated with tofacitinib. The origin of this receptor is a human donor with alopecia areata.

The CDR3 loop is CASSLSDGSYKQFF. As DNA, the CDR3 is TGTGCCAGCAGCTTATCGGACGGGTCTTATAAGCAGTTCTTC. This chain joins TRBV7-2 and TRBJ2-1; D call uncertain. V dropped 2 bases and J dropped 11 bases, with 16 bases sitting between them. The CDR3 is 14 residues long. Germline V gene data show CDR1 as SGHTA and CDR2 as FQGNSA.